This T cell receptor (beta chain) was profiled in a study of cytomegalovirus exposure and HLA in healthy donors. About this clone: Its antigen is undetermined. Different DNA sequences within this sample yield the same CDR3.

Trimming stripped 4 bases from V and 5 bases from J, with 21 bases between. Looked up from germline, CDR1 is SGHTS and CDR2 is YDEGEE. This CDR3 is built from 16 residues. Study-level results: Per a later analysis, 18,000 or so TCR beta sequences showed association with HLA alleles at 0.05 false discovery rate.

13 Jbeta primers and 60 Vbeta primers were used for the PCR. Profiled with immunoSEQ multiplex PCR; TCRdb holds only in-frame clones, not every one. The sample records around 130,000 clones, 81% being singletons. The receptor's source is a woman in her thirties or forties in good health and CMV-seronegative. Specimen: PBMCs. The chain recombines TRBV5-8 with TRBJ2-5, with D possibly being TRBD1 (6 bases). The chain's CDR3 is CASSPGERTAQETQYF. The DNA of the CDR3 is TGTGCCAGCAGCCCAGGTGAGCGGACAGCTCAGGAGACCCAGTACTTC. Full variable domain (outside the CDR3, taken from reference TRBV5-8 and TRBJ2-5): EAGVTQSPTHLIKTRGQQATLRCSPISGHTSVYWYQQALGLGLQFLLWYDEGEERNRGNFPPRFSGRQFPNYSSELNVNALELEDSALYLCASSPGERTAQETQYFGPGTRLLVL.